A single sample is the source of the 8 T cell receptor beta chains below, sequenced in a study of shared clonotypes between healthy human individuals. Method: immunoSEQ multiplex PCR; TCRdb's copy keeps in-frame clones and lacks some. The repertoire has a few million clones, approximately 94% of them found once; the top ten carry 0.1% to 0.15%. Sequenced input: naive CD4+ T cells sorted from blood. The subset is: CD45RA+ positively selected. The source is a man aged 18 to 30 in good health.

The gene calls are TRBV28 and TRBJ1-2; 8 bases match TRBD1. Trimming took 6 bases from V and 6 from J; bases not matched to a gene: 6. This CDR3 spans 13 amino acids. Germline CDR1 reads MDHEN; CDR2 reads SYDVKM. This CDR3 is CASSLDRVNGYTF. The DNA for the CDR3 is TGTGCCAGCAGCTTGGACAGGGTGAATGGCTACACCTTC.

J is TRBJ2-5 and V is TRBV10-3, with 7 positions matching TRBD1. V gave up 6 bases and J gave up 5 bases; unmatched junction bases: 9. This CDR3 spans 14 amino acids. Germline values: CDR1 ENHRY, CDR2 SYGVKD. This chain's CDR3 is CAISATGKGETQYF. The CDR3 coding sequence is TGTGCCATCAGCGCGACAGGGAAAGGCGAGACCCAGTACTTC.

V is TRBV30 and J is TRBJ2-5; 10 nucleotides match TRBD2. The CDR3 runs to 15 residues. The trim removed 3 bases at V and 5 bases at J, leaving 9 bases unmatched. CDR1 GTSNPN and CDR2 SVGIG come from the germline V gene (reference sequence). CDR3 region: CAWSPRLAGVETQYF. CDR3 DNA: TGTGCCTGGAGCCCCCGGCTAGCGGGGGTGGAGACCCAGTACTTC.

As regards this clone: The same CDR3 arises from other DNA sequences in this sample as well. The rearrangement joins TRBV2 to TRBJ1-2, with D tentatively TRBD1 (5 bases). Germline V gene data show CDR1 as SNHLY and CDR2 as FYNNEI. The V and J ends lost 6 bases and 4 bases respectively, with 12 bases between them. The CDR3 extends over 13 amino acids. CDR3 coding DNA: TGTGCCAGCAGCTTAGACAGCTTCTATGGCTACACCTTC. This translates into CASSLDSFYGYTF.

The chain links TRBV19 to TRBJ2-7; the match to TRBD2 covers 11 bases. V lost 6 bases and J lost 3; bases outside the gene matches: 10. The V gene's germline CDR1 is LNHDA and CDR2 SQIVND (reference sequence). This CDR3 contains 16 residues. The CDR3 here is CASRPQGTSGHYEQYF. Written as DNA, the CDR3 is TGTGCCAGTAGGCCCCAGGGGACTAGCGGACACTACGAGCAGTACTTC.

This chain uses TRBV10-3 with TRBJ1-4; the match to TRBD1 covers 7 bases. The ends lost 2 bases at V and 7 bases at J; junction bases unmatched: 7. Per the germline V gene, CDR1 is ENHRY and CDR2 is SYGVKD. This CDR3 region has 15 residues. CDR3 sequence: CAISENRGGSEKLFF. The CDR3 nucleotides read TGTGCCATCAGTGAGAACAGGGGAGGGAGTGAAAAACTGTTTTTT.

This chain connects TRBV5-6 to TRBJ2-6, with D unresolved. This CDR3 has 17 amino acids. Germline-derived CDR1 and CDR2 are SGHDT and YYEEEE. The V gene lost 1 base and the J gene lost 2 bases, with 13 bases spanning the gap. CDR3: CASSLTALPPGANVLTF. CDR3 DNA: TGTGCCAGCAGCTTGACAGCCCTGCCACCTGGGGCCAACGTCCTGACTTTC.

V is TRBV7-2 and J is TRBJ2-1; 8 bases fit TRBD2. Unmatched junction bases numbered 10, after V lost 5 bases and J lost 7 bases. Germline V gene data show CDR1 as SGHTA and CDR2 as FQGNSA. The length of the CDR3 is 15 residues. CDR3 sequence (DNA): TGTGCCAGCAGCAATAGCGGGATCTTGAAGAATGAGCAGTTCTTC. Protein: CASSNSGILKNEQFF.